This TCR beta chain was obtained from a study of cytomegalovirus exposure and HLA in healthy donors. Study as a whole: Ancestry clustering placed about 86% of 350 to 500 genotyped donors in the Caucasian-associated cluster.

This CDR3 contains 15 residues. V lost 7 bases, J lost 0 bases, and 8 bases stayed unmatched. Germline lookup yields CDR1 SGHAT and CDR2 FQNNGV. It was with 60 Vbeta and 13 Jbeta primers that the PCR ran. Sequencing used immunoSEQ multiplex PCR; TCRdb keeps in-frame clones, though not all of them. The sample holds 85,000 to 100,000 clones, approximately 83% seen once. The chain uses TRBV11-2 and TRBJ2-7, with TRBD2 identical over 8 bases. The TCR was taken from a female donor in good health and CMV-seropositive. Specimen: PBMCs. The CDR3 here is CASTSIAGNSYEQYF. DNA for the CDR3: TGTGCCAGCACTTCGATAGCGGGGAACTCCTACGAGCAGTACTTC.